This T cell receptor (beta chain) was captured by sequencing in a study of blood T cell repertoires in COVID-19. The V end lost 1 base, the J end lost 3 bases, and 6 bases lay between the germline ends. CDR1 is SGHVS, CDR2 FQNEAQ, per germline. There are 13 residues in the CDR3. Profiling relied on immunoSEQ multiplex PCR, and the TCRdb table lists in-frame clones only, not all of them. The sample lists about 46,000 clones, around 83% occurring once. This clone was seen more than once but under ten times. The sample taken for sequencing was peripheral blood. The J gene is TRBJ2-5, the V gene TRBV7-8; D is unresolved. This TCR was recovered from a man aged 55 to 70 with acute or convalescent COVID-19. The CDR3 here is CASSLGAEETQYF. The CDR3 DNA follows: TGTGCCAGCAGCTTAGGGGCAGAAGAGACCCAGTACTTC.